The 25 T cell receptor beta chains below were found in one sample sequenced in a study of blood T cell repertoires in COVID-19 (TCRdb year 2020). Library construction relied on the immunoSEQ multiplex PCR assay. TCRdb carries this immuneACCESS record with in-frame sequences only. Its versions omit some clonotypes, under half of them owing to an unresolved V gene in the studies checked, with the rest unexplained. For this sample the table gives over 200,000 clones, of which roughly four fifths were detected only once. The ten largest account for approximately 8% of the sample. What was sequenced was peripheral blood. The origin of the receptors is a woman aged 45-59 years with active or convalescent COVID-19.

This clone appeared a single time. This chain uses TRBV29-1 with TRBJ1-1, with a weak D call TRBD1 (6 bases). The CDR3 runs 15 residues. V was shortened by 3 bases and J by 2 bases, with 16 bases between the two germline ends. From germline, CDR1 is SQVTM and CDR2 ANQGSEA. CDR3 sequence: CSVDFRSGANTEAFF. CDR3 sequence (DNA): TGCAGCGTTGATTTCCGGTCAGGGGCCAACACTGAAGCTTTCTTT.

The genes are TRBV6-2 or TRBV6-3 and TRBJ1-2; 8 bases are shared with TRBD1. Germline V lookup: CDR1 MNHEY, CDR2 SVGEGT. The CDR3 runs to 15 residues. V shed 5 bases and J 0 bases; nucleotides not matched to a gene: 5. The CDR3 sequence is CASSNRQGTNYGYTF. CDR3 in DNA: TGTGCCAGCAGTAATAGACAGGGGACTAACTATGGCTACACCTTC.

The V call is TRBV11-2, the J call TRBJ2-1, with D hard to call. Germline assignment: CDR1 SGHAT and CDR2 FQNNGV. The CDR3 spans 14 residues. The germline V and J ends were trimmed by 5 bases and 0 bases, with 8 bases remaining between them. CDR3 residues: CASSTTSSYNEQFF. CDR3 nucleotide sequence: TGTGCCAGCAGCACTACGAGCTCCTACAATGAGCAGTTCTTC.

The chain carries TRBV5-6 and TRBJ2-3; TRBD2 is a possible D gene (6 bases). This CDR3 is built from 13 residues. Germline loops: CDR1 SGHDT, CDR2 YYEEEE. V was cut by 1 base and J by 11 bases, with 14 bases left in between. CDR3 in amino acids: CASSLRKWGLQYF. The CDR3 DNA follows: TGTGCCAGCAGCTTGAGAAAGTGGGGACTGCAGTATTTT.

This clone appeared a single time. The chain employs TRBV14 and TRBJ2-3; 7 bases match TRBD1. Germline CDR1 reads SGHDN; CDR2 reads FVKESK. The CDR3 is 15 amino acids. J lost 1 base, V lost 4 bases, and 5 bases had no gene match. The chain's CDR3 is CASSRQGGGTDTQYF. CDR3 DNA: TGTGCCAGCAGCCGACAGGGTGGGGGCACAGATACGCAGTATTTT.

V gene TRBV7-8 combines with J gene TRBJ1-3, with no clear D. Germline-derived CDR1 and CDR2 are SGHVS and FQNEAQ. V lost 5 bases and J lost 2, with 13 bases in between. CDR3 length equals 15 residues. The CDR3 DNA sequence: TGTGCCAGCAGCCCCGTAGTGGGCCCTGGAAACACCATATATTTT. Encoded protein: CASSPVVGPGNTIYF.

The chain joins TRBV19 to TRBJ1-1; 7 bases are shared with TRBD1. From germline, CDR1 is LNHDA and CDR2 SQIVND (reference sequence). V gave up 3 bases and J gave up 4 bases; unmatched junction bases: 5. The CDR3 is 14 amino acids. CDR3 nucleotide sequence: TGTGCCAGTAGTATCCAAGGGACAGCCACTGAAGCTTTCTTT. Its protein product is CASSIQGTATEAFF.

This clone occurred many times. The CDR3 is CASSSRDRDSYEQYF. Written as DNA, the CDR3 is TGTGCCAGCAGCTCTCGGGACAGGGACTCCTACGAGCAGTACTTC. The rearrangement links TRBV7-6 to TRBJ2-7; 9 bases fit TRBD1. The V gene's germline CDR1 is SGHVS and CDR2 FNYEAQ. V dropped 4 bases and J dropped 0; count of bases not matched to a gene: 4. The CDR3 is made up of 15 amino acids.

The rearrangement links TRBV2 to TRBJ1-6, with 11 positions matching TRBD1. The V gene end was trimmed by 7 bases and the J gene end by 7 bases; junction bases not matched to a gene: 12. The CDR3 has 17 residues. Germline V CDR1 and CDR2: SNHLY, FYNNEI. CDR3 loop: CASKGEDRGRVNSPLHF. Written as DNA, the CDR3 is TGTGCCAGCAAAGGGGAGGACAGGGGGCGCGTCAATTCACCCCTCCACTTT.

This clone was observed a single time. The chain joins TRBV7-9 to TRBJ2-1, with TRBD1 identical over 7 bases. CDR1 and CDR2 from the germline V gene are SEHNR and FQNEAQ (reference sequence). CDR3 length: 18 amino acids. Trimming cost V 5 bases and J 6 bases; bases outside gene matches: 19. CDR3 loop: CASSPFSGTVKRINEQFF. In DNA form, the CDR3 reads TGTGCCAGCAGCCCGTTTTCCGGGACAGTCAAGCGGATCAATGAGCAGTTCTTC.

The chain uses TRBV25-1 and TRBJ2-2; 8 nucleotides match TRBD2. Losses at the gene ends were 5 bases for V and 1 base for J; bases not matched to a gene: 3. CDR1 and CDR2 (germline): MGHDK, SYGVNS. The CDR3 runs to 15 residues. DNA for the CDR3: TGTGCCAGCAGTCCCGGGACTAGGAACACCGGGGAGCTGTTTTTT. This sequence encodes CASSPGTRNTGELFF.

This chain links TRBV3-1 (or the pseudogene TRBV3-2) with TRBJ1-5, with 7 bases that match TRBD1. Germline V gene sequence: CDR1 LGHDT, CDR2 YNNKEL (reference sequence). V gave up 1 base and J gave up 4 bases; unmatched junction bases: 1. The CDR3 is 14 residues long. DNA for the CDR3: TGTGCCAGCAGCCAAGCAGGGGGGAATCAGCCCCAGCATTTT. It is translated as CASSQAGGNQPQHF.

V and J are TRBV5-1 and TRBJ1-2; D remains ambiguous. Trimming pared 2 bases from V and 8 bases from J, leaving 22 bases between. CDR3 length: 16 amino acids. Per germline, CDR1 SGHRS and CDR2 YFSETQ. CDR3 DNA sequence: TGCGCCAGCAGCTTACTTGGATGGACGGGATCTGGGGGCTACACCTTC. Protein product: CASSLLGWTGSGGYTF.

This chain uses TRBV5-4 with TRBJ2-5, with D possibly being TRBD1 (6 bases). The CDR3 has 14 residues. Trimming left V 4 bases short and J 3 bases short, with 13 bases between. Germline-derived CDR1 and CDR2 are SGHNT and YYREEE (reference sequence). This chain's CDR3 is CASSVRTVKETQYF. Written as DNA, the CDR3 is TGTGCCAGCAGCGTGAGGACAGTAAAAGAGACCCAGTACTTC.

This chain uses TRBV4-2 with TRBJ2-1; 16 positions match TRBD2. Per the germline V gene, CDR1 is LGHNA and CDR2 is YNFKEQ. The CDR3 has 20 amino acids. The V segment lost 4 bases and the J segment 7 bases; nucleotides outside the gene matches: 16. CDR3 sequence (DNA): TGTGCCAGCAGCCGTACCGGGACTAGCGGGAGGGCCAATATCCGAAATGAGCAGTTCTTC. It specifies CASSRTGTSGRANIRNEQFF.

The chain uses TRBV7-9 and TRBJ1-6, with 8 bases matching TRBD1. This CDR3 has 16 residues. J gave up 7 bases and V 5 bases, and 10 bases lay outside the gene matches. Germline values: CDR1 SEHNR, CDR2 FQNEAQ (reference sequence). Written as DNA, the CDR3 is TGTGCCAGCAGCCGTGCGACAGGGGCTGGGAATTCACCCCTCCACTTT. This translates into CASSRATGAGNSPLHF. Using reference TRBV7-9 and TRBJ1-6 for the parts outside the CDR3, the full variable domain is DTGVSQNPRHKITKRGQNVTFRCDPISEHNRLYWYRQTLGQGPEFLTYFQNEAQLEKSRLLSDRFSAERPKGSFSTLEIQRTEQGDSAMYLCASSRATGAGNSPLHFGNGTRLTVT.

The V and J genes are TRBV6-5 and TRBJ1-1, with TRBD1 matching over 8 bases. V was pared by 5 bases and J by 6 bases, with 8 bases of the junction left unmatched. Germline V gene lookup returns CDR1 MNHEY and CDR2 SVGAGI. This CDR3 is built from 14 residues. CDR3 sequence reads: CASSRDRGESEAFF. The CDR3 DNA reads TGTGCCAGCAGTCGTGACAGGGGCGAGTCTGAAGCTTTCTTT.

The V call is TRBV11-3, the J call TRBJ2-1, with D maybe TRBD2 (6 bases). This CDR3 region has 15 residues. V was cut by 5 bases and J by 8 bases, with 19 bases left in between. Germline CDR1 and CDR2: SGHNT and YENEEA. CDR3 nucleotide sequence: TGTGCCAGCAGCCCGAGACTAGGCCCCGGGGATGAGCAGTTCTTC. Encoded protein: CASSPRLGPGDEQFF.

V usage is TRBV2 and J usage is TRBJ1-4, with D perhaps matching TRBD1 (6 bases). The CDR3 sequence is 16 residues long. Trimming took 5 bases from V and 0 from J, leaving 13 bases between them. CDR1 SNHLY and CDR2 FYNNEI come from the germline V gene. The CDR3 nucleotides are TGTGCCAGCAGTAGCCGACAGGAGGCAACTAATGAAAAACTGTTTTTT. Encoded protein: CASSSRQEATNEKLFF.

The chain combines TRBV18 with TRBJ1-5; D gene unclear. This CDR3 comprises 14 residues. Germline V gene sequence: CDR1 KGHSH, CDR2 LQKENI. The germline V and J ends were trimmed by 4 bases and 3 bases, with 10 bases remaining between them. CDR3 sequence reads: CASSLTELNQPQHF. The CDR3, as DNA: TGTGCCAGCTCACTAACAGAACTCAATCAGCCCCAGCATTTT.

The chain couples TRBV28 to TRBJ1-3; TRBD1 agrees at 7 bases. Trimming cost V 3 bases and J 2 bases; bases outside gene matches: 4. This CDR3 is 15 amino acids long. The germline V gene encodes CDR1 MDHEN and CDR2 SYDVKM. For the CDR3, the DNA is TGTGCCAGCAGTTTGGGGACAGCCGCTGGAAACACCATATATTTT. Protein product: CASSLGTAAGNTIYF.

The CDR3 bases are TGTGCCAGCTCACAAGCGGGGAGCTCTGGAAACACCATATATTTT. Encoded protein: CASSQAGSSGNTIYF. The chain employs TRBV18 and TRBJ1-3; D remains ambiguous. The ends were cut back, 4 bases at V and 0 bases at J, with 10 bases in the middle. CDR3 size: 15 residues. Germline V CDR1 and CDR2: KGHSH, LQKENI.

This clone was seen ten or more times. This chain links TRBV6-5 with TRBJ2-7, with a tentative D call TRBD1 (5 bases). CDR3 size: 14 residues. Trimming left V 6 bases short and J 1 base short, with 13 bases between. Germline CDR1 is MNHEY and CDR2 is SVGAGI. In nucleotides, the CDR3 is TGTGCCAGCAGCATTGACAGAAGATCCTACGAGCAGTACGTC. It specifies CASSIDRRSYEQYV.

This clone was observed a single time. The chain recombines TRBV2 with TRBJ2-1, with 8 bases aligning to TRBD2. V was pared by 8 bases and J by 14 bases, with 11 bases of the junction left unmatched. CDR1 is SNHLY, CDR2 FYNNEI, per germline. This CDR3 is built from 12 residues. CDR3 region: CASGESGTSKFF. The CDR3 nucleotides are TGTGCCAGCGGAGAATCCGGGACTAGTAAGTTCTTC.

The rearrangement uses TRBV29-1 and TRBJ1-2; 7 bases are shared with TRBD1. The V gene end was trimmed by 4 bases and the J gene end by 4 bases; junction bases not matched to a gene: 9. CDR3 length: 14 residues. Germline CDR1 and CDR2: SQVTM and ANQGSEA. The CDR3 loop reads CSVGSWGQLYGYTF. The CDR3 DNA follows: TGCAGCGTTGGGTCATGGGGACAGCTCTATGGCTACACCTTC.